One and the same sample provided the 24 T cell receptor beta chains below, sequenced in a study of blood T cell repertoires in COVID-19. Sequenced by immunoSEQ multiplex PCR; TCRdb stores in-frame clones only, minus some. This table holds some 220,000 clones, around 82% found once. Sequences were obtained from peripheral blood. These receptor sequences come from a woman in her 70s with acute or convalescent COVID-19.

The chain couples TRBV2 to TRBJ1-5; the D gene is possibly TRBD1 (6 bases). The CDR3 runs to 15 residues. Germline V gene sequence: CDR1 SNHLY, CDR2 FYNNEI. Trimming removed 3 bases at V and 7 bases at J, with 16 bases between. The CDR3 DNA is TGTGCCAGCAGTGACCCTCGGACAGTAATCCAGCCCCAGCATTTT. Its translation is CASSDPRTVIQPQHF. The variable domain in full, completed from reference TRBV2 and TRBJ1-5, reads EPEVTQTPSHQVTQMGQEVILRCVPISNHLYFYWYRQILGQKVEFLVSFYNNEISEKSEIFDDQFSVERPDGSNFTLKIRSTKLEDSAMYFCASSDPRTVIQPQHFGDGTRLSIL.

The CDR3 DNA reads TGTGCCAGCAGCTTAGTTAGGGGGGACAGGGTTGCTGGAAACACCATATATTTT. It is translated as CASSLVRGDRVAGNTIYF. The chain couples TRBV7-9 to TRBJ1-3; TRBD1 matches at 9 bases. The CDR3 loop spans 18 amino acids. After removal of 1 base from V and 2 bases from J, the junction contained 9 bases not matched to a gene. From germline, CDR1 is SEHNR and CDR2 FQNEAQ (reference sequence).

The CDR3 sequence is CASSVGGLLNYGYTF. For the CDR3, the DNA is TGTGCCAGCAGCGTAGGAGGTTTACTCAACTATGGCTACACCTTC. This chain links TRBV9 with TRBJ1-2; D gene unclear. V was clipped by 0 bases and J by 2 bases, with 11 bases between them. Germline loops: CDR1 SGDLS, CDR2 YYNGEE. CDR3 length: 15 amino acids.

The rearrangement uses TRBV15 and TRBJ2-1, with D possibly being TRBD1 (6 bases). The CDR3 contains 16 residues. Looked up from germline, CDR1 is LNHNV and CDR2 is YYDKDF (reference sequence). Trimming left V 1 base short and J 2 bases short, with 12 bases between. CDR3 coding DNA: TGTGCCACCAGCAGAGGGTTGAGGGGGACCTACAATGAGCAGTTCTTC. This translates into CATSRGLRGTYNEQFF.

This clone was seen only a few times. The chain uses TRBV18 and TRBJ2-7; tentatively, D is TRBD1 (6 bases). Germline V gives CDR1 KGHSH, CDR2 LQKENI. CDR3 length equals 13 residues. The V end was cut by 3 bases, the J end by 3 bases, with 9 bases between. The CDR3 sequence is CASSPKTGYEQYV. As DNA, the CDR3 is TGTGCCAGCTCACCTAAGACAGGCTACGAGCAGTACGTC.

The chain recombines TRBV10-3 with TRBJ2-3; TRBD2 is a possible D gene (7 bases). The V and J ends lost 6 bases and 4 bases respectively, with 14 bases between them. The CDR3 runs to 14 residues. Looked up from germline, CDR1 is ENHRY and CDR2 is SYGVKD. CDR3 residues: CAIRGGGGPDTQYF. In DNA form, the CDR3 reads TGTGCCATCAGGGGTGGCGGGGGCCCAGATACGCAGTATTTT.

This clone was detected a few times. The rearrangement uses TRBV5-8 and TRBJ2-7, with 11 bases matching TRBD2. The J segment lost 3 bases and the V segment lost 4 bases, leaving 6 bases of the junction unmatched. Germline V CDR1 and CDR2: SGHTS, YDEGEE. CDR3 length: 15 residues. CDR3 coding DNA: TGTGCCAGCAGCATTAGCGGGGGGGCCGGCTACGAGCAGTACGTC. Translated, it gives CASSISGGAGYEQYV.

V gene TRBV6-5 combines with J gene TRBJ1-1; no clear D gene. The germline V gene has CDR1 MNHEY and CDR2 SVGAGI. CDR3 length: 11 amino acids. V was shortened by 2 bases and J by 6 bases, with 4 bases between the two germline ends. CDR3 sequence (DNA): TGTGCCAGCAGTTACCTCGCTGAAGCTTTCTTT. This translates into CASSYLAEAFF.

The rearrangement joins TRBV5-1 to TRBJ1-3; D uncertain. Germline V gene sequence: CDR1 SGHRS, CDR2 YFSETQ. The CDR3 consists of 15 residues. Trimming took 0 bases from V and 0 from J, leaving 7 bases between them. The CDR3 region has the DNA TGCGCCAGCAGCTTGGGAGGCAGCTCTGGAAACACCATATATTTT. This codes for CASSLGGSSGNTIYF.

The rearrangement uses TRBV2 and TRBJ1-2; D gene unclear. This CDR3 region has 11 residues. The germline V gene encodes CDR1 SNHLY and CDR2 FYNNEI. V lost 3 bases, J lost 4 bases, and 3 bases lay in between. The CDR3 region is CASSDIYGYTF. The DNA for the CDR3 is TGTGCCAGCAGTGATATCTATGGCTACACCTTC.

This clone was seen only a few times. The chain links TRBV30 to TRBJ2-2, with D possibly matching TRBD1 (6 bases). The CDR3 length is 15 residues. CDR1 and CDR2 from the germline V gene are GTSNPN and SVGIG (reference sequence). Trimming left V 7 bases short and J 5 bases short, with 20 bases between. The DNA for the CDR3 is TGTGCCTTTGGAAATTCTCAGGGGAGAACCGGGGAGCTGTTTTTT. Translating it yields CAFGNSQGRTGELFF. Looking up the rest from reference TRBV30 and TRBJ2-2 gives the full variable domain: SQTIHQWPATLVQPVGSPLSLECTVEGTSNPNLYWYRQAAGRGLQLLFYSVGIGQISSEVPQNLSASRPQDRQFILSSKKLLLSDSGFYLCAFGNSQGRTGELFFGEGSRLTVL.

CDR3 amino acids: CAISSGGLPTDTQYF. The CDR3 DNA follows: TGTGCCATCTCTAGCGGGGGGCTACCCACAGATACGCAGTATTTT. The chain uses TRBV10-3 and TRBJ2-3; TRBD2 aligns across 11 bases. The CDR3 consists of 15 residues. V shed 8 bases, J shed 2 bases, and the junction held 6 bases outside the gene matches. Germline CDR1 and CDR2: ENHRY and SYGVKD.

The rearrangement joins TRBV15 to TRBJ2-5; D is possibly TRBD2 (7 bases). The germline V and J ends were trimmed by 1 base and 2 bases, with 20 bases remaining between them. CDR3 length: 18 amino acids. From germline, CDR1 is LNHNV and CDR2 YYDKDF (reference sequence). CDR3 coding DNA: TGTGCCACCAGCAGAGGAAGGGGTGGCGGGGGCTCTCAAGAGACCCAGTACTTC. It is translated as CATSRGRGGGGSQETQYF.

As DNA, the CDR3 is TGTGCCAGCAGAGGGGACAGACACTACGAGCAGTACGTC. It is translated as CASRGDRHYEQYV. V is TRBV6-6 and J is TRBJ2-7; TRBD1 matches 7 bases. The CDR3 sequence is 13 residues long. The germline V gene encodes CDR1 MNHNY and CDR2 SVGAGI (reference sequence). V lost 6 bases and J lost 3; bases outside the gene matches: 5.

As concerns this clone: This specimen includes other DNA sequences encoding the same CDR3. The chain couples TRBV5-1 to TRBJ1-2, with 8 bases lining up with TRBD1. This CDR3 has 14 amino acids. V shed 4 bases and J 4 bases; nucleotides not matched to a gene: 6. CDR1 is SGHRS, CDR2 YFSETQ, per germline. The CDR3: CASSLGDRGYGYTF. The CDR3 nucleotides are TGCGCCAGCAGCCTGGGAGACAGGGGCTATGGCTACACCTTC.

Here the CDR3 reads CSLLPAGSEAFF. The DNA of the CDR3 is TGCAGCCTGTTGCCGGCCGGGTCTGAAGCTTTCTTT. This rearrangement joins TRBV29-1 to TRBJ1-1; D is unclear. In germline, CDR1 is SQVTM, CDR2 ANQGSEA. This CDR3 is 12 amino acids long. V lost 8 bases and J 6 bases, leaving 16 bases between the germline ends.

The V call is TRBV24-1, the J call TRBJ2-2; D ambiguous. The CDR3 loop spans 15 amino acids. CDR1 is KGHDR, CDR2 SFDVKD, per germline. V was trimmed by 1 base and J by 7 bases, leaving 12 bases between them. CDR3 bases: TGTGCCACCAGTGATTTTACTCTATCTGGCGGGGAGCTGTTTTTT. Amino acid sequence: CATSDFTLSGGELFF.

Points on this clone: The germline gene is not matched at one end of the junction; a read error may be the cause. The CDR3 coding sequence is TGTGCCAGCAGTGCGGGTCGCGGGGAAAAGATCTTC. Protein: CASSAGRGEKIF. The rearrangement uses TRBV2 and TRBJ2-1; possibly TRBD2 for D (6 bases). Per the germline V gene, CDR1 is SNHLY and CDR2 is FYNNEI. This CDR3 comprises 12 residues.

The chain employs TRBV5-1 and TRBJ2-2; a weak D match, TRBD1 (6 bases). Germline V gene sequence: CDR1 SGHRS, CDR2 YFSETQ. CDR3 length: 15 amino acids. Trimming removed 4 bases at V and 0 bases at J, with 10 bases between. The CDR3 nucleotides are TGCGCCAGCAGCCGACAGGTATCGAACACCGGGGAGCTGTTTTTT. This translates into CASSRQVSNTGELFF. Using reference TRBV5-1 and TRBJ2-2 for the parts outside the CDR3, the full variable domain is KAGVTQTPRYLIKTRGQQVTLSCSPISGHRSVSWYQQTPGQGLQFLFEYFSETQRNKGNFPGRFSGRQFSNSRSEMNVSTLELGDSALYLCASSRQVSNTGELFFGEGSRLTVL.

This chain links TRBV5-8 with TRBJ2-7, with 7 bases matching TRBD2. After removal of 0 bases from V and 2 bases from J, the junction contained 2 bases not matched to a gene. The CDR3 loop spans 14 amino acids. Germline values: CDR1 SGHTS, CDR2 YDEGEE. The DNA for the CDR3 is TGTGCCAGCAGCTTGGAAGCGGGGACCTACGAGCAGTACTTC. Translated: CASSLEAGTYEQYF.

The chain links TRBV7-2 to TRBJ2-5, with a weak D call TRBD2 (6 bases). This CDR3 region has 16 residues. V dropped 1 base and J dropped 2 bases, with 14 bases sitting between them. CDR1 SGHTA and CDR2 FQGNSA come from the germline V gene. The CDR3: CASSLVTRRTQETQYF. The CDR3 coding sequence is TGTGCCAGCAGCTTAGTGACTAGAAGGACGCAAGAGACCCAGTACTTC.

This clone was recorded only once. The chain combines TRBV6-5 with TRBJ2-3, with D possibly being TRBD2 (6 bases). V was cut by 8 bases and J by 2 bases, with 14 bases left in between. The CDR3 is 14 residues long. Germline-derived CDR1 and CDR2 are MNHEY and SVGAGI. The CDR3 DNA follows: TGTGCCAGCGATGCCCGGGACTTCACAGATACGCAGTATTTT. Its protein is CASDARDFTDTQYF.

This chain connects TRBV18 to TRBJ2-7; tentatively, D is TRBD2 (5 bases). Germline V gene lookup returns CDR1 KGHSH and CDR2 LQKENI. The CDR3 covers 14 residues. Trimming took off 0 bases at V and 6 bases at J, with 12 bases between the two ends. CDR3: CASSPPYPEGEQYF. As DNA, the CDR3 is TGTGCCAGCTCACCACCGTACCCTGAGGGCGAGCAGTACTTC. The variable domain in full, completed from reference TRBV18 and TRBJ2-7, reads NAGVMQNPRHLVRRRGQEARLRCSPMKGHSHVYWYRQLPEEGLKFMVYLQKENIIDESGMPKERFSAEFPKEGPSILRIQQVVRGDSAAYFCASSPPYPEGEQYFGPGTRLTVT.

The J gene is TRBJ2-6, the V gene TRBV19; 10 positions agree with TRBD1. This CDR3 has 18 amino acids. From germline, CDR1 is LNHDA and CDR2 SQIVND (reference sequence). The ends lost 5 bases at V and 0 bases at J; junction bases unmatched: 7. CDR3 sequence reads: CASSLPGQGPSGANVLTF. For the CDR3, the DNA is TGTGCCAGTAGTCTCCCGGGACAGGGGCCCTCTGGGGCCAACGTCCTGACTTTC.